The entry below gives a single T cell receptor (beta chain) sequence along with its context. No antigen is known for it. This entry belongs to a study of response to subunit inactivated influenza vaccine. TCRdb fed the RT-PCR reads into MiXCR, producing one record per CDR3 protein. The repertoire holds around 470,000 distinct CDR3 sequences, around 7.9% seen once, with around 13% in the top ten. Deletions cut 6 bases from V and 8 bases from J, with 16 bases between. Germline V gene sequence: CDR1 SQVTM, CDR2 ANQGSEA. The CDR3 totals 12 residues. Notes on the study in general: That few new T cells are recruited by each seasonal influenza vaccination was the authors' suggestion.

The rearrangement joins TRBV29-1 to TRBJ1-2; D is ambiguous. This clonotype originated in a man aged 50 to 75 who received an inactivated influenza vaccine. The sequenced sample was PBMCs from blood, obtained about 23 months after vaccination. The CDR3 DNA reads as TGCAGCGTCCAAGATCCCACGAGAGGCTACACCTTC. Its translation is CSVQDPTRGYTF. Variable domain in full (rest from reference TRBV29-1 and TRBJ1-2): SAVISQKPSRDICQRGTSLTIQCQVDSQVTMMFWYRQQPGQSLTLIATANQGSEATYESGFVIDKFPISRPNLTFSTLTVSNMSPEDSSIYLCSVQDPTRGYTFGSGTRLTVV.